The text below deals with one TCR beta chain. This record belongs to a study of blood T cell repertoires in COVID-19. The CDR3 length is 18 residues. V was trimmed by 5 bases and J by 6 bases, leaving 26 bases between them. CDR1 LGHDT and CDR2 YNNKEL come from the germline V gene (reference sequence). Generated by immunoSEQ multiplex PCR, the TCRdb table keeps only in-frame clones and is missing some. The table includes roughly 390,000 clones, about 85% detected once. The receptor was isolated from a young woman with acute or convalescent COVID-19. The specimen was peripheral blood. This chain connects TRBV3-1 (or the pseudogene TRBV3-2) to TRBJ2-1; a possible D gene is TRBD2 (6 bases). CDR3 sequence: CASSSDRREFRSFNEQFF. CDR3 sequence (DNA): TGTGCCAGCAGCTCCGACCGTCGGGAGTTTAGGAGTTTCAATGAGCAGTTCTTC.